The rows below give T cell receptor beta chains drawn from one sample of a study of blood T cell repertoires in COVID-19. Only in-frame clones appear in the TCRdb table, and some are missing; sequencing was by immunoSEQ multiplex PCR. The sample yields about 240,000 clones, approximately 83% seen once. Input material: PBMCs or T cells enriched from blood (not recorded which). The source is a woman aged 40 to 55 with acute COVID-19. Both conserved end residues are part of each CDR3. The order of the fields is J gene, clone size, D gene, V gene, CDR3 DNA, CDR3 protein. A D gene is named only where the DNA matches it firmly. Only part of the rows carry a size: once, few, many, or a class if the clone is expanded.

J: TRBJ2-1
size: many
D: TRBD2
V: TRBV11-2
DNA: TGTGCCAGCAGCTTAGCGTTTAGCGGGAGGCGCTACAATGAGCAGTTCTTC
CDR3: CASSLAFSGRRYNEQFF

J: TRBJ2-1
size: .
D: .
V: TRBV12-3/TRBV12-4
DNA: TGTGCCAGCAGTTCAGACTCTTACAATGAGCAGTTCTTC
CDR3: CASSSDSYNEQFF

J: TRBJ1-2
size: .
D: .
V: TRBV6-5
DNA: TGTGCCAGCAGTTACGGGGAGGGGGAGGGCTATGGCTACACCTTC
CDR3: CASSYGEGEGYGYTF

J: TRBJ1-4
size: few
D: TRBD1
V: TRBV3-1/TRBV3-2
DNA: TGTGCCAGCAGCCAAGAAGCCAGGGGGCTAGAAAAACTGTTTTTT
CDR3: CASSQEARGLEKLFF

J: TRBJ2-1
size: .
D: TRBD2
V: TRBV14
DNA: TGTGCCAGCAGCCGCGCCCAGGGACTAGCAGAAGATGAGCAGTTCTTC
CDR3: CASSRAQGLAEDEQFF

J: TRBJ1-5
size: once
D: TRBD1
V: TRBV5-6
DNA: TGTGCCAGCAGCCCAGGGGGGCTTTATAGCAATCAGCCCCAGCATTTT
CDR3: CASSPGGLYSNQPQHF

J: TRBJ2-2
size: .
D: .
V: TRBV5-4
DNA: TGTGCCAGCAGCTTGTTAGCTAACACCGGGGAGCTGTTTTTT
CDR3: CASSLLANTGELFF

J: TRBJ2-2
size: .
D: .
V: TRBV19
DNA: TGTGCCAGCCTCTTGCGGGCGGGCACCGGGGAGCTGTTTTTT
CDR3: CASLLRAGTGELFF

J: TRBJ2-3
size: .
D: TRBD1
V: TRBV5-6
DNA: TGTGCCAGCAGCTTGACAGGGGGCGCAGATACGCAGTATTTT
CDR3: CASSLTGGADTQYF

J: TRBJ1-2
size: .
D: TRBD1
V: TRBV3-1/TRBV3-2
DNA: TGTGCCAGCAGCCAAGATCCCAGGACAGGCTATGGCTACACCTTC
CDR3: CASSQDPRTGYGYTF

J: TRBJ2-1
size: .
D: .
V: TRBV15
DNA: TGTGCCACCAGCAGAGATTCAACGGGCAATGAGCAGTTCTTC
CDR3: CATSRDSTGNEQFF

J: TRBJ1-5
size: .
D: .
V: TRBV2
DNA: TGTGCCAGCAGTGTTTCAGGGTTCAATCAGCCCCAGCATTTT
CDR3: CASSVSGFNQPQHF

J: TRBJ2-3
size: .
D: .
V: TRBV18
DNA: TGTGCCAGCTCACCACCGGCCAGTATACGCACAGATACGCAGTATTTT
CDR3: CASSPPASIRTDTQYF

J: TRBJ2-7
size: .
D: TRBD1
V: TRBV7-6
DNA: TGTGCCAGCAGCCTCACGGTGGCTGGGACAGGGGGAGGCGAGCAGTACTTC
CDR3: CASSLTVAGTGGGEQYF

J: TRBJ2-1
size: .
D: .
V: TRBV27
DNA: TGTGCCAGCAGTCGGTCGGTAGGGAGAGCCTACAATGAGCAGTTCTTC
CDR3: CASSRSVGRAYNEQFF

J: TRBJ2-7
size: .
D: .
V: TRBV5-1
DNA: TGCGCCAGCAGCCTGGAGGGGGTCCCTTACGAGCAGTACTTC
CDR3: CASSLEGVPYEQYF

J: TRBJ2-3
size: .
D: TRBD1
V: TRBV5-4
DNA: TGTGCCAGCAAGCCTGGCGGACAGGGCACAGATACGCAGTATTTT
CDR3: CASKPGGQGTDTQYF

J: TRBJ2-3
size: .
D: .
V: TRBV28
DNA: TGTGCCAGCAGTTCCCCGCGCTCAACAGATACGCAGTATTTT
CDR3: CASSSPRSTDTQYF

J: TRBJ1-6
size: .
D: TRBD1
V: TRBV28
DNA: TGTGCCAGCTCGGACGGGGGACAGAATTCACCCCTCCACTTT
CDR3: CASSDGGQNSPLHF

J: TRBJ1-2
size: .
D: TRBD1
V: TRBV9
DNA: TGTGCCAGCAGCCCCCGGACAGGGGAGGACTATGGCTACACCTTC
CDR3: CASSPRTGEDYGYTF

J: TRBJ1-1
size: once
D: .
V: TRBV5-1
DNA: TGCGCCAGCAGCTTGGGGCTTGGGAACACTGAAGCTTTCTTT
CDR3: CASSLGLGNTEAFF

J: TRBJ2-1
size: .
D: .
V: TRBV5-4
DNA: TGTGCCAGCAGCTTGGCCGGGCAGCGGGATGAGCAGTTCTTC
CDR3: CASSLAGQRDEQFF

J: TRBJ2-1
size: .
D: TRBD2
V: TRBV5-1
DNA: TGCGCCAGCAGCTTGGCTAGCGGGAGTAAAGGAAATGAGCAGTTCTTC
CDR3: CASSLASGSKGNEQFF

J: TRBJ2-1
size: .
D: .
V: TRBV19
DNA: TGTGCCAGTACGCGGGGCGCTGGCTACAATGAGCAGTTCTTC
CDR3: CASTRGAGYNEQFF

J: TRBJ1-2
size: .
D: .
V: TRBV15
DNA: TGTGCCACCAGCAAGGATTTCGTCACAGCCTCTAACTATGGCTACACCTTC
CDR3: CATSKDFVTASNYGYTF

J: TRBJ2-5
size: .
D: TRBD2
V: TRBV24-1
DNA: TGTGCCACCAGTAATAGCGGGAGAGAGACCCAGTACTTC
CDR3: CATSNSGRETQYF

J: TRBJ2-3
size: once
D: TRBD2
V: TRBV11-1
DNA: TGTGCCAGCAGCCGAGCGGGAGGGACGGATACGCAGTATTTT
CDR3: CASSRAGGTDTQYF

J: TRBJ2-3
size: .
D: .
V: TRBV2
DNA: TGTGCCAGCAGTTTCCCAGGGGTGACAGATACGCAGTATTTT
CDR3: CASSFPGVTDTQYF

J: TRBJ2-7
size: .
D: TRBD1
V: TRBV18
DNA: TGTGCCAGCTCAGACGGGACAGGCGTCGAGCAGTACTTC
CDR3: CASSDGTGVEQYF

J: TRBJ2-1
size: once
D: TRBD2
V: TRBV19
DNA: TGTGCCAGTAGTATTGCCCTGAAAGGCGGGAGCTCCTACAATGAGCAGTTCTTC
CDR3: CASSIALKGGSSYNEQFF

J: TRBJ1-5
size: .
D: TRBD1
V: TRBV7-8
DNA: TGTGCCAGCAGCTCACAACTGGACAGGGCTTTCAATCAGCCCCAGCATTTT
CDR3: CASSSQLDRAFNQPQHF

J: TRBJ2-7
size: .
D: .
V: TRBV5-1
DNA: TGCGCCAGCTCAGACAGCTACGAGCAGTACTTC
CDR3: CASSDSYEQYF

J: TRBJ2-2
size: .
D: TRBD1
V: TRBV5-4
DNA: TGTGCCAGCAGCTTGCCTAGACAGGGGGTTACCGGGGAGCTGTTTTTT
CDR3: CASSLPRQGVTGELFF

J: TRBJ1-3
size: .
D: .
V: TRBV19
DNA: TGTGCCAGTACCACAGGGTCCGGAAACACCATATATTTT
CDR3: CASTTGSGNTIYF

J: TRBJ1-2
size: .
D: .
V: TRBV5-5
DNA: TGTGCCAGCAGCTTGGACAGGATGGGTGGCTACACCTTC
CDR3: CASSLDRMGGYTF

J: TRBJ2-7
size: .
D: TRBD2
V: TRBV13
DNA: TGTGCCAGCAGCCCCGGGACTAGCCGAGCCGAGCAGTACTTC
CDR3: CASSPGTSRAEQYF

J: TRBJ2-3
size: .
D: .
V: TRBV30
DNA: TGTGCCTGGGCGTCGCCGACATGGACAGATACGCAGTATTTT
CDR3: CAWASPTWTDTQYF